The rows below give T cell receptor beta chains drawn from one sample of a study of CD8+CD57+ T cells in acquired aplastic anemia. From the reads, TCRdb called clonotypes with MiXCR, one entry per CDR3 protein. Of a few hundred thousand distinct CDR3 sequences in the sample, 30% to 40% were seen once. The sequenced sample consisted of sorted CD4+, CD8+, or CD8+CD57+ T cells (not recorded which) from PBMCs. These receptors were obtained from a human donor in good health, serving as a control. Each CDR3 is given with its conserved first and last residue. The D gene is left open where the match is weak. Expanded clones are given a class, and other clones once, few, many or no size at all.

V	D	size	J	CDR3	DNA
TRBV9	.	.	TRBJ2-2	CASSVGGAMTGELFF	TGTGCCAGCAGCGTGGGGGGGGCCATGACCGGGGAGCTGTTTTTT
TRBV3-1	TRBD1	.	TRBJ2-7	CASSFQGAHEQYF	TGTGCCAGCAGCTTTCAGGGGGCCCACGAGCAGTACTTC
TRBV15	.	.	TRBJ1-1	CATSRDRGLNTEAFF	TGTGCCACCAGCAGAGATAGGGGACTTAACACTGAAGCTTTCTTT
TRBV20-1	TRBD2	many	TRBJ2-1	CSANQREIGSEQFF	TGCAGTGCTAATCAGCGGGAGATAGGGAGTGAGCAGTTCTTC
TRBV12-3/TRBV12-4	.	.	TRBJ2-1	CASRYGERGYNEQFF	TGTGCCAGCAGGTACGGGGAGAGGGGATACAATGAGCAGTTCTTC
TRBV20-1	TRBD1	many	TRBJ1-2	CSASLGQIPFGYTF	TGCAGTGCTAGCCTGGGACAGATCCCCTTTGGCTACACCTTC
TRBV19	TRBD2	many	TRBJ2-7	CASGREWDSYEQYF	TGTGCCAGTGGGCGGGAGTGGGACTCCTACGAGCAGTACTTC
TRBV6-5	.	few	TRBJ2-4	CASSSLPKNIQYF	TGTGCCAGCAGTTCCCTCCCCAAAAACATTCAGTACTTC
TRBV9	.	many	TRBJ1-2	CASSRDPKFIYGYTF	TGTGCCAGCAGCAGGGACCCTAAGTTTATCTATGGCTACACCTTC
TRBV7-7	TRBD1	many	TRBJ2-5	CASSDRDETQYF	TGTGCCAGCAGTGACAGGGACGAGACCCAGTACTTC
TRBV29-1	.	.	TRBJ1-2	CISGDIYGYTF	TGCATATCCGGGGACATTTATGGCTACACCTTC
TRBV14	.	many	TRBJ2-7	CASSQGWEGSYEQYF	TGTGCCAGCAGCCAAGGGTGGGAAGGATCCTACGAGCAGTACTTC
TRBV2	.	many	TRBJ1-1	CASRSGSEGEAFF	TGTGCCAGCAGATCGGGGAGTGAAGGTGAAGCTTTCTTT
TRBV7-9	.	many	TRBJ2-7	CASSLRSVGAYEQYF	TGTGCCAGCAGCTTAAGGTCGGTCGGTGCCTACGAGCAGTACTTC
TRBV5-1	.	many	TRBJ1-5	CASSLAGPGVSNQPQHF	TGCGCCAGCAGCTTGGCCGGACCAGGGGTTAGCAATCAGCCCCAGCATTTT
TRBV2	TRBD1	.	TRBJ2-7	CASRSGQVMSEQYF	TGTGCCAGCCGCTCGGGACAGGTGATGAGCGAGCAGTACTTC
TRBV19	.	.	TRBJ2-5	CASSRYGGHQETQYF	TGTGCCAGTAGTAGGTACGGGGGCCACCAAGAGACCCAGTACTTC
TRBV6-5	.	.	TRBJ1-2	CASSYQPPGPGYGYTF	TGTGCCAGCAGTTACCAGCCACCGGGGCCCGGCTATGGCTACACCTTC
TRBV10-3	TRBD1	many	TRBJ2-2	CAISDRGLSNTGELFF	TGTGCCATCAGTGACAGGGGGCTTTCGAACACCGGGGAGCTGTTTTTT
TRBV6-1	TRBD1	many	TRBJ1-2	CATPRDDRGYGYTF	TGTGCCACCCCACGGGACGACAGGGGCTATGGCTACACCTTC
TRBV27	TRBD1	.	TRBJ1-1	CASSTTGRITEAFF	TGTGCCAGCAGTACGACAGGGAGAATAACTGAAGCTTTCTTT
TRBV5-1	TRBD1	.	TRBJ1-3	CASSLGGQGWSGNTIYF	TGCGCCAGCAGCTTGGGAGGACAGGGGTGGTCTGGAAACACCATATATTTT
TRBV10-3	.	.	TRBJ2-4	CAISDSGANSVAKTIQYF	TGTGCCATCAGTGACAGCGGAGCTAATTCAGTAGCCAAAACCATTCAGTACTTC
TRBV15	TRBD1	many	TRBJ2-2	CATSRDSGTGGTGELFF	TGTGCCACCAGCAGAGATTCCGGGACAGGGGGAACCGGGGAGCTGTTTTTT
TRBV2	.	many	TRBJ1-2	CASSETGVRGYTF	TGTGCCAGCAGTGAAACGGGGGTGCGTGGCTACACCTTC
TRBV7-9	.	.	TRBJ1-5	CVSSTLGEENQPQHF	TGTGTCAGCAGTACTTTGGGAGAAGAGAATCAGCCCCAGCATTTT
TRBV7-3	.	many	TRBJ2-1	CASSGGEAYNEQFF	TGTGCCAGCAGCGGCGGGGAAGCCTACAATGAGCAGTTCTTC
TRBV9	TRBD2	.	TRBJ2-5	CASSPAGGRGPQIETQYF	TGTGCCAGCAGCCCCGCGGGGGGACGGGGGCCGCAAATAGAGACCCAGTACTTC
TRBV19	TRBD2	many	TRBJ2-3	CATQPGLATTDTQYF	TGTGCCACCCAACCAGGACTAGCGACGACAGATACGCAGTATTTT
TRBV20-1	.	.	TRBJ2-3	CSARGASTDTQYF	TGCAGTGCTAGAGGGGCCAGCACAGATACGCAGTATTTT
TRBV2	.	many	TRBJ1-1	CASSLGGGSWNTEAFF	TGTGCCAGCAGTCTGGGGGGGGGGAGCTGGAACACTGAAGCTTTCTTT
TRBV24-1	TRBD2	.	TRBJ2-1	CATSQRGGGDGEQFF	TGTGCCACCAGCCAACGTGGCGGGGGGGATGGTGAGCAGTTCTTC